These 12 T cell receptor beta chains came from one sample sequenced in a study of a mutant IDH1 vaccine in newly diagnosed glioma. These receptors have no known antigen. The time point was: week 11, during vaccination. Alongside topical imiquimod, each dose of vaccine comprised 300 ug of mutant IDH1 20-mer peptide. Produced via immunoSEQ multiplex PCR; TCRdb's table is partial and in-frame only. Of 110,000 or so clones in the sample, 85% to 90% were seen once. Here the sequenced sample was PBMCs, taken from a glioma patient whose treatment included an IDH1 peptide vaccine. These receptors were obtained from a woman between 45 and 65 years old with glioma.

V and J are TRBV29-1 and TRBJ1-2; TRBD1 is a possible D gene (5 bases). This CDR3 region has 15 residues. V lost 0 bases and J 4 bases, leaving 15 bases between the germline ends. Germline CDR1 SQVTM, CDR2 ANQGSEA. CDR3 nucleotides: TGCAGCGTTGAAGAGAGTTGGGGGTACAGCTATGGCTACACCTTC. It is translated as CSVEESWGYSYGYTF.

This clone has only one observation. The rearrangement joins TRBV29-1 to TRBJ1-1, with a tentative D call TRBD1 (5 bases). Germline assignment: CDR1 SQVTM and CDR2 ANQGSEA. The CDR3 has 16 residues. Trimming removed 6 bases from V and 2 bases from J, with 22 bases in between. The CDR3 region is CSVTTPGPGFNTEAFF. CDR3 DNA: TGCAGCGTGACAACCCCTGGCCCAGGGTTCAACACTGAAGCTTTCTTT.

This clone was seen a single time. The chain couples TRBV28 to TRBJ1-4, with TRBD1 matching 9 bases. With 4 bases clipped from V and 5 bases from J, the junction kept 5 bases outside the gene matches. The germline V gene encodes CDR1 MDHEN and CDR2 SYDVKM. This CDR3 spans 15 amino acids. This CDR3 is CASSSGQGQNEKLFF. Here the CDR3 DNA reads TGTGCCAGCAGTTCAGGACAGGGGCAAAATGAAAAACTGTTTTTT. Together with reference TRBV28 and TRBJ1-4, the CDR3 gives the full variable domain: DVKVTQSSRYLVKRTGEKVFLECVQDMDHENMFWYRQDPGLGLRLIYFSYDVKMKEKGDIPEGYSVSREKKERFSLILESASTNQTSMYLCASSSGQGQNEKLFFGSGTQLSVL.

V usage is TRBV6-1 and J usage is TRBJ2-1; 12 nucleotides match TRBD2. The CDR3 loop spans 14 amino acids. With 3 bases clipped from V and 8 bases from J, the junction kept 2 bases outside the gene matches. Germline assignment: CDR1 MNHNS and CDR2 SASEGT. The CDR3: CASSDLAGGDEQFF. The CDR3 nucleotides read TGTGCCAGCAGTGATCTAGCGGGAGGGGATGAGCAGTTCTTC.

The chain recombines TRBV5-1 with TRBJ2-1, with TRBD2 matching over 7 bases. The J segment lost 0 bases and the V segment lost 7 bases, leaving 4 bases of the junction unmatched. Germline CDR1 reads SGHRS; CDR2 reads YFSETQ. The CDR3 is made up of 14 amino acids. CDR3 nucleotides: TGCGCCAGCGGGGACTATAGCTCCTACAATGAGCAGTTCTTC. Amino acids: CASGDYSSYNEQFF. The full variable domain, rest sourced from reference TRBV5-1 and TRBJ2-1, is KAGVTQTPRYLIKTRGQQVTLSCSPISGHRSVSWYQQTPGQGLQFLFEYFSETQRNKGNFPGRFSGRQFSNSRSEMNVSTLELGDSALYLCASGDYSSYNEQFFGPGTRLTVL.

Ten or more counts support this clone. This rearrangement joins TRBV2 to TRBJ1-1; D perhaps matches TRBD1 (6 bases). CDR3 length: 12 amino acids. V shed 7 bases and J shed 4 bases, with 10 bases lying between them. Germline CDR1 reads SNHLY; CDR2 reads FYNNEI. The CDR3 is CASNQGITEAFF. As DNA, the CDR3 is TGTGCCAGCAACCAGGGGATCACTGAAGCTTTCTTT.

The chain has TRBV11-2 and TRBJ1-3; D gene ambiguous. CDR1 is SGHAT and CDR2 is FQNNGV in the germline V gene. Trimming cost V 0 bases and J 2 bases, with 5 bases left between them. The CDR3 length is 14 residues. CDR3 region: CASSLDNTGNTIYF. In DNA form, the CDR3 reads TGTGCCAGCAGCTTAGACAACACTGGAAACACCATATATTTT. The variable domain in full, with the rest retrieved from reference TRBV11-2 and TRBJ1-3, is EAGVAQSPRYKIIEKRQSVAFWCNPISGHATLYWYQQILGQGPKLLIQFQNNGVVDDSQLPKDRFSAERLKGVDSTLKIQPAKLEDSAVYLCASSLDNTGNTIYFGEGSWLTVV.

The rearrangement links TRBV27 to TRBJ2-7, with 8 bases that match TRBD1. After removal of 5 bases from V and 2 bases from J, the junction contained 11 bases not matched to a gene. The CDR3 is made up of 16 amino acids. Per germline, CDR1 MNHEY and CDR2 SMNVEV (reference sequence). CDR3 amino acids: CASSLHGQGAPYEQYF. The CDR3 nucleotides are TGTGCCAGCAGTCTCCATGGACAGGGTGCCCCCTACGAGCAGTACTTC.

The genes are TRBV9 and TRBJ2-1; D is tentatively TRBD1 or TRBD2 (6 bases each). Germline V gene sequence: CDR1 SGDLS, CDR2 YYNGEE. CDR3 length: 12 amino acids. The V gene lost 5 bases and the J gene lost 6 bases, with 9 bases spanning the gap. CDR3 in DNA: TGTGCCAGCAGTGGAGGGGGCAATGAGCAGTTCTTC. It encodes CASSGGGNEQFF.

The chain is built from TRBV2 and TRBJ2-3; perhaps TRBD2 as D (6 bases). In germline, CDR1 is SNHLY, CDR2 FYNNEI. V gave up 6 bases and J gave up 4 bases, with 11 bases separating them. CDR3 size: 13 residues. Here the CDR3 reads CASSASDSDTQYF. CDR3 DNA: TGTGCCAGCAGCGCTAGCGATTCAGATACGCAGTATTTT.

The V gene is TRBV9, the J gene TRBJ2-1, with D hard to call. V gave up 0 bases and J gave up 4 bases, with 11 bases separating them. CDR1 is SGDLS, CDR2 YYNGEE, per germline. The CDR3 extends over 15 amino acids. In DNA, the CDR3 is TGTGCCAGCAGCGTAGAGAGTTTCCCTTACAATGAGCAGTTCTTC. It is translated as CASSVESFPYNEQFF.

The chain is built from TRBV6-5 and TRBJ1-1; D gene uncertain. Looked up from germline, CDR1 is MNHEY and CDR2 is SVGAGI. Trimming shortened V by 4 bases and J by 4 bases, and 13 bases separated the two germline ends. This CDR3 is 14 amino acids long. CDR3: CASSFSLGGTEAFF. The DNA for the CDR3 is TGTGCCAGCAGTTTTTCATTAGGCGGCACTGAAGCTTTCTTT.